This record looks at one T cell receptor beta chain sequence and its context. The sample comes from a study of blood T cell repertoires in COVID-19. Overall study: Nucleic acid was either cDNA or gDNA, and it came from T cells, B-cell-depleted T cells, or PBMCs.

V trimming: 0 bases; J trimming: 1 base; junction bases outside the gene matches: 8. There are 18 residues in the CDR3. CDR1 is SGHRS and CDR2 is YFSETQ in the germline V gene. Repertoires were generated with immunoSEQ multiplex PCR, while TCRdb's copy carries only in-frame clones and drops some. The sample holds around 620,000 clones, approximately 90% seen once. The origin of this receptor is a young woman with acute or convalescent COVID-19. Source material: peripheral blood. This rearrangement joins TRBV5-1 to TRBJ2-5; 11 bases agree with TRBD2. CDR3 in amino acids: CASSLGSSGGPLQETQYF. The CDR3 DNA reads TGCGCCAGCAGCTTGGGGTCTAGCGGGGGGCCACTCCAAGAGACCCAGTACTTC.